Each of the 24 T cell receptor beta chains below was sequenced from the same sample in a study of CD8 T cells in Susac syndrome. When the RNA was reverse transcribed, random hexamers were used with an input of about 0.5 to 1 ug. MiXCR was run by TCRdb on the immunoSEQ multiplex PCR reads, yielding one entry per CDR3 protein. The sample consists of about 200,000 distinct CDR3 sequences, approximately 93% of them appearing once. The material sequenced was CD4+ T cells from PBMCs. The origin of the receptors is a human donor in good health.

This chain joins TRBV5-6 and TRBJ2-7, with 7 bases matching TRBD1. The CDR3 totals 14 residues. J gave up 5 bases and V 1 base, and 6 bases lay outside the gene matches. Germline values: CDR1 SGHDT, CDR2 YYEEEE. CDR3 residues: CASSLYDRANEQYF. CDR3 coding DNA: TGTGCCAGCAGCTTGTACGACAGGGCGAACGAGCAGTACTTC.

The chain couples TRBV4-1 to TRBJ1-1, with no clear D. The CDR3 contains 11 residues. The germline V and J ends were trimmed by 1 base and 9 bases, with 6 bases remaining between them. Germline lookup yields CDR1 MGHRA and CDR2 YSYEKL. The chain's CDR3 is CASSQAGKAFF. The CDR3 bases are TGCGCCAGCAGCCAAGCCGGGAAAGCTTTCTTT.

The chain uses TRBV20-1 and TRBJ2-3; D might be TRBD2 (5 bases). The ends were cut back, 2 bases at V and 0 bases at J, with 6 bases in the middle. This CDR3 has 13 residues. Germline CDR1 reads DFQATT; CDR2 reads SNEGSKA (reference sequence). The chain's CDR3 is CSARRGSTDTQYF. CDR3 DNA: TGCAGTGCTAGACGGGGTAGCACAGATACGCAGTATTTT.

The chain has TRBV19 and TRBJ1-2, with D unresolved. The V and J ends lost 7 bases and 0 bases respectively, with 9 bases between them. The CDR3 loop spans 13 amino acids. Germline V gene data show CDR1 as LNHDA and CDR2 as SQIVND (reference sequence). The chain's CDR3 is CASIRGTNYGYTF. The CDR3 DNA follows: TGTGCCAGTATCCGGGGTACTAACTATGGCTACACCTTC.

The CDR3, as DNA: TGCAGTGCTAGGGGAACCCCCGGGGTCCTCAATCAGCCCCAGCATTTT. Protein: CSARGTPGVLNQPQHF. The rearrangement links TRBV20-1 to TRBJ1-5, with D hard to call. Germline assignment: CDR1 DFQATT and CDR2 SNEGSKA (reference sequence). V gave up 3 bases and J gave up 3 bases, with 18 bases separating them. The CDR3 runs 16 residues.

The chain carries TRBV29-1 and TRBJ2-6, with D perhaps TRBD2 (6 bases). The CDR3 sequence is 12 residues long. Germline V gene sequence: CDR1 SQVTM, CDR2 ANQGSEA. In DNA, the CDR3 is TGCTCCGGGGGTTCTGGGGCCAACGTCCTGACTTTC. Its protein is CSGGSGANVLTF.

The V and J genes are TRBV28 and TRBJ1-5; D is undetermined. CDR1 MDHEN and CDR2 SYDVKM come from the germline V gene. This CDR3 region has 13 residues. Trimming removed 5 bases at V and 6 bases at J, with 11 bases between. CDR3 region: CASSPAAGQPQHF. In DNA, the CDR3 is TGTGCCAGCAGTCCGGCGGCCGGTCAGCCCCAGCATTTT.

This chain links TRBV23-1 with TRBJ2-2, with TRBD2 as a possible D gene (5 bases). TRBV23-1 is flagged as an ORF with uncertain function. Trimming pared 7 bases from V and 6 bases from J, leaving 15 bases between. The CDR3 spans 14 residues. The DNA for the CDR3 is TGCGCCAGCACCGACCGCGGGCATTCCGGGGAGCTGTTTTTT. Translated, it gives CASTDRGHSGELFF.

J is TRBJ2-6 and V is TRBV5-1; TRBD2 aligns across 9 bases. The CDR3 sequence is 18 residues long. CDR1 SGHRS and CDR2 YFSETQ come from the germline V gene. V shed 5 bases, J shed 4 bases, and the junction held 13 bases outside the gene matches. CDR3 coding DNA: TGCGCCAGCAGAGTTCGGTCTAGCGGGGTGATGGGGGCCAACGTCCTGACTTTC. Its translation is CASRVRSSGVMGANVLTF. Full variable domain (outside the CDR3, taken from reference TRBV5-1 and TRBJ2-6): KAGVTQTPRYLIKTRGQQVTLSCSPISGHRSVSWYQQTPGQGLQFLFEYFSETQRNKGNFPGRFSGRQFSNSRSEMNVSTLELGDSALYLCASRVRSSGVMGANVLTFGAGSRLTVL.

V and J are TRBV2 and TRBJ1-5; 8 bases align to TRBD1. Losses at the gene ends were 5 bases for V and 4 bases for J; bases not matched to a gene: 7. Per germline, CDR1 SNHLY and CDR2 FYNNEI. CDR3 length equals 15 residues. For the CDR3, the DNA is TGTGCCAGCAGTCCCCTTAGACAGGGGAATCAGCCCCAGCATTTT. Translated, it gives CASSPLRQGNQPQHF. Filled out from reference TRBV2 and TRBJ1-5, the complete variable domain reads EPEVTQTPSHQVTQMGQEVILRCVPISNHLYFYWYRQILGQKVEFLVSFYNNEISEKSEIFDDQFSVERPDGSNFTLKIRSTKLEDSAMYFCASSPLRQGNQPQHFGDGTRLSIL.

The rearrangement uses TRBV6-9 and TRBJ1-4, with TRBD1 matching 11 bases. Losses at the gene ends were 7 bases for V and 0 bases for J; bases not matched to a gene: 10. CDR1 and CDR2 from the germline V gene are MNHGY and SVAAGI. The CDR3 covers 18 residues. The DNA for the CDR3 is TGTGCCAGCACGTCGATAGGACAGGGGGCACCAACTAATGAAAAACTGTTTTTT. The encoded protein is CASTSIGQGAPTNEKLFF.

This clonotype is a singleton in its sample. CDR3 loop: CATMESTYIYEQYF. The DNA for the CDR3 is TGTGCCACCATGGAGAGTACGTATATCTACGAGCAGTACTTC. The rearrangement joins TRBV2 to TRBJ2-7; no definite D call. This CDR3 has 14 amino acids. Germline V CDR1 and CDR2: SNHLY, FYNNEI. Trimming took off 10 bases at V and 3 bases at J, with 19 bases between the two ends.

The gene calls are TRBV19 and TRBJ2-1; unclear D gene. The CDR3 spans 13 residues. The germline V and J ends were trimmed by 4 bases and 3 bases, with 7 bases remaining between them. Germline lookup yields CDR1 LNHDA and CDR2 SQIVND (reference sequence). For the CDR3, the DNA is TGTGCCAGTAGTAACAACATCTACAATGAGCAGTTCTTC. Residues: CASSNNIYNEQFF.

The chain joins TRBV11-2 to TRBJ1-1; no clear D gene. The germline gives CDR1 SGHAT, CDR2 FQNNGV. V lost 7 bases, J lost 11 bases, and 23 bases lay in between. This CDR3 has 14 amino acids. The CDR3 sequence: CASTRVTRGEKAFF. CDR3 bases: TGTGCCAGCACCCGAGTTACCCGGGGAGAAAAGGCTTTCTTT.

V gene TRBV6-9 combines with J gene TRBJ1-6; possible D gene TRBD1, 6 bases. V gave up 3 bases and J gave up 5 bases, with 17 bases separating them. Germline-derived CDR1 and CDR2 are MNHGY and SVAAGI. There are 17 residues in the CDR3. In nucleotides, the CDR3 is TGTGCCAGCAGTTACAACAGGTTGGGGGGCCATAATTCACCCCTCCACTTT. Protein product: CASSYNRLGGHNSPLHF.

The rearrangement joins TRBV7-8 to TRBJ1-5; D not resolved. The CDR3 totals 15 residues. CDR1 is SGHVS, CDR2 FQNEAQ, per germline. Deletions cut 5 bases from V and 0 bases from J, with 11 bases between. For the CDR3, the DNA is TGTGCCAGCAGCCTGCCGGGGTTTAGCAATCAGCCCCAGCATTTT. Amino acid sequence: CASSLPGFSNQPQHF.

The chain uses TRBV29-1 and TRBJ2-4; D unresolved. The germline gives CDR1 SQVTM, CDR2 ANQGSEA. V gave up 4 bases and J gave up 5 bases, with 9 bases separating them. The CDR3 has 12 residues. CDR3 nucleotides: TGCAGCGTTGGACAAATCCAAAACATTCAGTACTTC. Amino acid sequence: CSVGQIQNIQYF. The full variable domain, with the rest looked up from reference TRBV29-1 and TRBJ2-4, is SAVISQKPSRDICQRGTSLTIQCQVDSQVTMMFWYRQQPGQSLTLIATANQGSEATYESGFVIDKFPISRPNLTFSTLTVSNMSPEDSSIYLCSVGQIQNIQYFGAGTRLSVL.

This clonotype has more than one count but fewer than ten. The CDR3 bases are TGTGCCAGCAGTCGCGCTGCAGGGGGCGAGCAGTACTTC. Protein sequence: CASSRAAGGEQYF. This chain uses TRBV2 with TRBJ2-7, with 7 positions matching TRBD1. V trimming: 5 bases; J trimming: 6 bases; junction bases outside the gene matches: 7. Germline assignment: CDR1 SNHLY and CDR2 FYNNEI. This CDR3 is 13 amino acids long.

This sequence joins TRBV2 and TRBJ2-2; 11 nucleotides line up with TRBD1. This CDR3 region has 14 residues. J was trimmed by 6 bases and V by 9 bases; bases with no gene match: 6. Germline V gene data show CDR1 as SNHLY and CDR2 as FYNNEI. CDR3 region: CARGGQGVSGELFF. The CDR3 DNA reads as TGTGCCAGGGGGGGACAGGGGGTCTCCGGGGAGCTGTTTTTT.

The chain is built from TRBV19 and TRBJ1-2; D not certain. Germline CDR1 LNHDA, CDR2 SQIVND (reference sequence). This CDR3 region has 14 residues. The V gene lost 3 bases and the J gene lost 2 bases, with 10 bases spanning the gap. This CDR3 is CASSIPGNNYGYTF. Here the CDR3 DNA reads TGTGCCAGTAGTATCCCAGGCAACAACTATGGCTACACCTTC.

This chain links TRBV7-6 with TRBJ2-2, with 7 bases lining up with TRBD1. CDR3 size: 15 residues. Germline trimming cut 4 bases from V and 5 bases from J; bases unmatched to any gene: 7. The germline CDR1 and CDR2 sequences are SGHVS and FNYEAQ. The chain's CDR3 is CASSSTGVKTGELFF. As DNA, the CDR3 is TGTGCCAGCAGCTCAACAGGGGTGAAGACCGGGGAGCTGTTTTTT. The entire variable domain, with the rest obtained from reference TRBV7-6 and TRBJ2-2, is as follows: GAGVSQSPRYKVTKRGQDVALRCDPISGHVSLYWYRQALGQGPEFLTYFNYEAQQDKSGLPNDRFSAERPEGSISTLTIQRTEQRDSAMYRCASSSTGVKTGELFFGEGSRLTVL.

This clonotype was recorded only once. The chain joins TRBV29-1 to TRBJ2-2; 9 bases are shared with TRBD1. Trimming took 6 bases from V and 6 from J; bases not matched to a gene: 8. Germline V lookup: CDR1 SQVTM, CDR2 ANQGSEA. The length of the CDR3 is 14 residues. The CDR3 reads CSVRGQGFPGELFF. The CDR3 nucleotides read TGCAGCGTGCGGGGACAGGGTTTTCCCGGGGAGCTGTTTTTT.

The chain carries TRBV12-3 or TRBV12-4 and TRBJ2-5; 9 positions agree with TRBD2. The CDR3 length is 16 residues. The trim removed 2 bases at V and 5 bases at J, leaving 9 bases unmatched. The CDR3 loop reads CASSLLAGSRGETQYF. The CDR3 bases are TGTGCCAGCAGTTTACTAGCGGGGAGCCGGGGGGAGACCCAGTACTTC.

The rearrangement links TRBV28 to TRBJ1-4, with D unresolved. This CDR3 spans 14 amino acids. The germline V gene has CDR1 MDHEN and CDR2 SYDVKM. V was shortened by 2 bases and J by 8 bases, with 12 bases between the two germline ends. This CDR3 is CASSLNGLWEKLFF. DNA for the CDR3: TGTGCCAGCAGTTTAAATGGACTTTGGGAAAAACTGTTTTTT.